The 14 T cell receptor beta chains in this list originate from one sample, sequenced in a study of regulatory T cells in long-lasting Graves disease. Time point here: newly diagnosed GD, antithyroid drugs for less than 3 months. Preparation of the TCR library used RNA extracted from PBMCs. HTBI primers from iRepertoire and Arm-PCR of CDR3 regions yielded the TCR beta libraries. TCRdb recomputed calls from the multiplex PCR reads with MiXCR, one row per CDR3 protein. The sample records about 470,000 distinct CDR3 sequences, 15% being singletons. A further study also used this sample, focusing on T cells in Graves' hyperthyroidism and ophthalmopathy.

Sequenced material: peripheral blood mononuclear cells (PBMCs), taken at new diagnosis, from a patient treated with antithyroid drugs. The receptors were sampled from a woman aged 25-40 years with Graves disease.

This clonotype has at least ten counts. V and J are TRBV5-4 and TRBJ2-1; a possible D gene is TRBD1 (7 bases). The germline V gene has CDR1 SGHNT and CDR2 YYREEE (reference sequence). The V end lost 6 bases, the J end lost 1 base, and 17 bases lay between the germline ends. The CDR3 loop spans 16 amino acids. The CDR3 DNA reads as TGTGCCAGCATCCCGGGCGGGACAGCGTCCTACAATGAGCAGTTCTTC. It specifies CASIPGGTASYNEQFF.

This clonotype has a count of ten or more. For the CDR3, the DNA is TGTGCCAGCAGTTCCAGTTTAGAAGGCTACACCTTC. This translates into CASSSSLEGYTF. V usage is TRBV28 and J usage is TRBJ1-2; D gene ambiguous. The CDR3 length is 12 residues. CDR1 is MDHEN, CDR2 SYDVKM, per germline. V lost 4 bases and J 8 bases, leaving 11 bases between the germline ends.

This chain uses TRBV4-1 with TRBJ2-2; 8 bases match TRBD1. The germline gives CDR1 MGHRA, CDR2 YSYEKL. The junction had 4 bases not matched to a gene; V was cut back by 4 bases and J by 3 bases. This CDR3 region has 15 residues. CDR3 nucleotides: TGCGCCAGCAGCCCGCGACAGGGGTACACCGGGGAGCTGTTTTTT. Its protein is CASSPRQGYTGELFF.

This clonotype was seen ten or more times. The chain uses TRBV6-5 and TRBJ2-1; TRBD2 aligns across 9 bases. Trimming took 6 bases from V and 4 from J; bases not matched to a gene: 13. Germline V lookup: CDR1 MNHEY, CDR2 SVGAGI. The CDR3 is 17 residues long. CDR3 in amino acids: CASSYSPLAGLYNEQFF. In DNA, the CDR3 is TGTGCCAGCAGCTACAGCCCCCTAGCGGGATTATACAATGAGCAGTTCTTC.

V and J are TRBV10-3 and TRBJ2-1; D is unclear. Trimming took off 0 bases at V and 6 bases at J, with 15 bases between the two ends. From germline, CDR1 is ENHRY and CDR2 SYGVKD. This CDR3 is 16 amino acids long. The CDR3 DNA sequence: TGTGCCATCAGTGAGTCGATACAGCGAGAAGCCAATGAGCAGTTCTTC. It translates to CAISESIQREANEQFF.

J is TRBJ2-2 and V is TRBV19; perhaps TRBD1 as D (6 bases). This CDR3 is built from 16 residues. With 4 bases removed from V and 4 bases from J, the gap between germline ends came to 16 bases. Germline-derived CDR1 and CDR2 are LNHDA and SQIVND (reference sequence). The CDR3 DNA follows: TGTGCCAGTAGTACCAAGACAGGCACGAGCACCGGGGAGCTGTTTTTT. As protein: CASSTKTGTSTGELFF.

This clonotype was observed at least ten times. The rearrangement uses TRBV5-1 and TRBJ2-3; either TRBD1 or TRBD2 may fit D (6 bases each). Germline CDR1 and CDR2: SGHRS and YFSETQ. V was trimmed by 4 bases and J by 5 bases, leaving 17 bases between them. This CDR3 is built from 15 residues. CDR3 sequence (DNA): TGCGCCAGCAGCCCCTTAGGGGGGAGTGGAGATACGCAGTATTTT. This encodes CASSPLGGSGDTQYF.

This clonotype was seen at least ten times. The rearrangement joins TRBV6-4 to TRBJ2-3, with a possible D match to TRBD2 (5 bases). Trimming removed 4 bases at V and 0 bases at J, with 8 bases between. Germline V CDR1 and CDR2: MRHNA, SNTAGT. This CDR3 is 14 amino acids long. The CDR3 loop is CASSAGGSTDTQYF. In DNA form, the CDR3 reads TGTGCCAGCAGTGCGGGCGGGAGCACAGATACGCAGTATTTT.

V is TRBV15 and J is TRBJ1-5; D possibly corresponds to TRBD1 (6 bases). Germline V gene data show CDR1 as LNHNV and CDR2 as YYDKDF (reference sequence). V was shortened by 0 bases and J by 7 bases, with 13 bases between the two germline ends. The CDR3 runs 15 residues. The CDR3 DNA follows: TGTGCCACCAGCAGAGATCAGGGGTCTTGGCAGCCCCAGCATTTT. This sequence encodes CATSRDQGSWQPQHF.

The chain carries TRBV30 and TRBJ2-2; D gene unclear. Germline CDR1 GTSNPN, CDR2 SVGIG (reference sequence). The CDR3 covers 14 residues. Trimming removed 1 base from V and 0 bases from J, with 6 bases in between. The CDR3 bases are TGTGCCTGGAGTGGGGCTGCGAACACCGGGGAGCTGTTTTTT. Translation gives CAWSGAANTGELFF. The entire variable domain, with the rest obtained from reference TRBV30 and TRBJ2-2, is as follows: SQTIHQWPATLVQPVGSPLSLECTVEGTSNPNLYWYRQAAGRGLQLLFYSVGIGQISSEVPQNLSASRPQDRQFILSSKKLLLSDSGFYLCAWSGAANTGELFFGEGSRLTVL.

The chain employs TRBV12-3 or TRBV12-4 and TRBJ2-3; 15 nucleotides align to TRBD2. V lost 6 bases to trimming and J lost 0 bases; unmatched junction nucleotides: 7. The CDR3 is 18 residues long. The CDR3 loop is CASSRGTSGRKSTDTQYF. CDR3 in DNA: TGTGCCAGCAGCCGCGGGACTAGCGGGAGGAAAAGCACAGATACGCAGTATTTT.

This clonotype was counted a few times. The chain uses TRBV19 and TRBJ1-5, with 11 positions matching TRBD1. Germline V gene data show CDR1 as LNHDA and CDR2 as SQIVND (reference sequence). The CDR3 length is 15 residues. V was pared by 4 bases and J by 6 bases, with 5 bases of the junction left unmatched. CDR3 region: CASSTGQGESQPQHF. Here the CDR3 DNA reads TGTGCCAGTAGTACGGGACAGGGGGAAAGTCAGCCCCAGCATTTT. Full variable domain (rest looked up from reference TRBV19 and TRBJ1-5): DGGITQSPKYLFRKEGQNVTLSCEQNLNHDAMYWYRQDPGQGLRLIYYSQIVNDFQKGDIAEGYSVSREKKESFPLTVTSAQKNPTAFYLCASSTGQGESQPQHFGDGTRLSIL.

This clonotype has a count of ten or more. The V call is TRBV7-8, the J call TRBJ1-2; 7 bases match TRBD1. J was trimmed by 2 bases and V by 2 bases; bases with no gene match: 11. The CDR3 is 17 residues long. Germline values: CDR1 SGHVS, CDR2 FQNEAQ. CDR3 coding DNA: TGTGCCAGCAGCTTAACCCCAGGGGGGTCAGCAAACTATGGCTACACCTTC. It encodes CASSLTPGGSANYGYTF.

The chain has TRBV19 and TRBJ1-1; the D is unclear. V gave up 3 bases and J gave up 0 bases, with 11 bases separating them. Germline CDR1 LNHDA, CDR2 SQIVND (reference sequence). This CDR3 is built from 15 residues. DNA of the CDR3: TGTGCCAGTAGTATCTCCGGATCGATGAACACTGAAGCTTTCTTT. It yields the protein CASSISGSMNTEAFF.